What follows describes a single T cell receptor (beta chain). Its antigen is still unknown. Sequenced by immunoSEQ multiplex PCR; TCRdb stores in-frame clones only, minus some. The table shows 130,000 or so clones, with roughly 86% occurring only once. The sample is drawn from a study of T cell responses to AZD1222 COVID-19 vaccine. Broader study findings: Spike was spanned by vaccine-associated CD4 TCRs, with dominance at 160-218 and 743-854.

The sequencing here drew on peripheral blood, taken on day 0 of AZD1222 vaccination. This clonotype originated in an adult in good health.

Written as DNA, the CDR3 is TGTGCCAGCAGCTGGGGAACAGGGTGGTACACCGGGGAGCTGTTTTTT. Translation gives CASSWGTGWYTGELFF. The chain couples TRBV5-5 to TRBJ2-2, with D possibly being TRBD1 (6 bases). The CDR3 runs to 16 residues. Trimming stripped 3 bases from V and 3 bases from J, with 15 bases between. CDR1 is SGHKS, CDR2 YYEKEE, per germline (reference sequence).